The entry that follows covers one T cell receptor beta chain sequence. Source study methods: Amplification from reference gene primers served as the basis for estimated nucleated cell counts. Profiling relied on immunoSEQ multiplex PCR, and the TCRdb table lists in-frame clones only, not all of them. The V and J calls and the clone size are those of that table, but D and trimming were determined from the DNA. The data hold over 150,000 clones, with around 81% observed a single time. This record belongs to a study of blood T cell repertoires in COVID-19. The sequence derives from an elderly woman with COVID-19, enrolled during active disease. Sequencing input: peripheral blood.

This CDR3 reads CASSIGLAAYNEQFF. The CDR3 DNA reads TGTGCCAGCAGCATAGGACTAGCGGCCTACAATGAGCAGTTCTTC. The chain carries TRBV5-4 and TRBJ2-1, with 10 positions matching TRBD2. The CDR3 sequence is 15 residues long. V dropped 4 bases and J dropped 2; count of bases not matched to a gene: 3. The germline V gene encodes CDR1 SGHNT and CDR2 YYREEE (reference sequence). The whole variable domain, filled in from reference TRBV5-4 and TRBJ2-1, reads ETGVTQSPTHLIKTRGQQVTLRCSSQSGHNTVSWYQQALGQGPQFIFQYYREEENGRGNFPPRFSGLQFPNYSSELNVNALELDDSALYLCASSIGLAAYNEQFFGPGTRLTVL.